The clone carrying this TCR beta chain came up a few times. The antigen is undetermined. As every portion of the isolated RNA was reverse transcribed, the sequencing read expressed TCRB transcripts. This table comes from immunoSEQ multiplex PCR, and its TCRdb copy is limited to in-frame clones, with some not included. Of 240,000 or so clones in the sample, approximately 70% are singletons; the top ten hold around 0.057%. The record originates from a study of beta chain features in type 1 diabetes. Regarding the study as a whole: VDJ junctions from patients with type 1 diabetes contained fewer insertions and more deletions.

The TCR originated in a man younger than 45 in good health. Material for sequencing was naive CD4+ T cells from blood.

The CDR3 protein is CASPDRAEYGYTF. In DNA form, the CDR3 reads TGTGCCTCACCGGACAGGGCGGAATATGGCTACACCTTC. V usage is TRBV30 and J usage is TRBJ1-2; the match to TRBD1 covers 8 bases. V was clipped by 7 bases and J by 5 bases; unmatched bases: 9. The CDR3 loop spans 13 amino acids. CDR1 GTSNPN and CDR2 SVGIG come from the germline V gene (reference sequence).